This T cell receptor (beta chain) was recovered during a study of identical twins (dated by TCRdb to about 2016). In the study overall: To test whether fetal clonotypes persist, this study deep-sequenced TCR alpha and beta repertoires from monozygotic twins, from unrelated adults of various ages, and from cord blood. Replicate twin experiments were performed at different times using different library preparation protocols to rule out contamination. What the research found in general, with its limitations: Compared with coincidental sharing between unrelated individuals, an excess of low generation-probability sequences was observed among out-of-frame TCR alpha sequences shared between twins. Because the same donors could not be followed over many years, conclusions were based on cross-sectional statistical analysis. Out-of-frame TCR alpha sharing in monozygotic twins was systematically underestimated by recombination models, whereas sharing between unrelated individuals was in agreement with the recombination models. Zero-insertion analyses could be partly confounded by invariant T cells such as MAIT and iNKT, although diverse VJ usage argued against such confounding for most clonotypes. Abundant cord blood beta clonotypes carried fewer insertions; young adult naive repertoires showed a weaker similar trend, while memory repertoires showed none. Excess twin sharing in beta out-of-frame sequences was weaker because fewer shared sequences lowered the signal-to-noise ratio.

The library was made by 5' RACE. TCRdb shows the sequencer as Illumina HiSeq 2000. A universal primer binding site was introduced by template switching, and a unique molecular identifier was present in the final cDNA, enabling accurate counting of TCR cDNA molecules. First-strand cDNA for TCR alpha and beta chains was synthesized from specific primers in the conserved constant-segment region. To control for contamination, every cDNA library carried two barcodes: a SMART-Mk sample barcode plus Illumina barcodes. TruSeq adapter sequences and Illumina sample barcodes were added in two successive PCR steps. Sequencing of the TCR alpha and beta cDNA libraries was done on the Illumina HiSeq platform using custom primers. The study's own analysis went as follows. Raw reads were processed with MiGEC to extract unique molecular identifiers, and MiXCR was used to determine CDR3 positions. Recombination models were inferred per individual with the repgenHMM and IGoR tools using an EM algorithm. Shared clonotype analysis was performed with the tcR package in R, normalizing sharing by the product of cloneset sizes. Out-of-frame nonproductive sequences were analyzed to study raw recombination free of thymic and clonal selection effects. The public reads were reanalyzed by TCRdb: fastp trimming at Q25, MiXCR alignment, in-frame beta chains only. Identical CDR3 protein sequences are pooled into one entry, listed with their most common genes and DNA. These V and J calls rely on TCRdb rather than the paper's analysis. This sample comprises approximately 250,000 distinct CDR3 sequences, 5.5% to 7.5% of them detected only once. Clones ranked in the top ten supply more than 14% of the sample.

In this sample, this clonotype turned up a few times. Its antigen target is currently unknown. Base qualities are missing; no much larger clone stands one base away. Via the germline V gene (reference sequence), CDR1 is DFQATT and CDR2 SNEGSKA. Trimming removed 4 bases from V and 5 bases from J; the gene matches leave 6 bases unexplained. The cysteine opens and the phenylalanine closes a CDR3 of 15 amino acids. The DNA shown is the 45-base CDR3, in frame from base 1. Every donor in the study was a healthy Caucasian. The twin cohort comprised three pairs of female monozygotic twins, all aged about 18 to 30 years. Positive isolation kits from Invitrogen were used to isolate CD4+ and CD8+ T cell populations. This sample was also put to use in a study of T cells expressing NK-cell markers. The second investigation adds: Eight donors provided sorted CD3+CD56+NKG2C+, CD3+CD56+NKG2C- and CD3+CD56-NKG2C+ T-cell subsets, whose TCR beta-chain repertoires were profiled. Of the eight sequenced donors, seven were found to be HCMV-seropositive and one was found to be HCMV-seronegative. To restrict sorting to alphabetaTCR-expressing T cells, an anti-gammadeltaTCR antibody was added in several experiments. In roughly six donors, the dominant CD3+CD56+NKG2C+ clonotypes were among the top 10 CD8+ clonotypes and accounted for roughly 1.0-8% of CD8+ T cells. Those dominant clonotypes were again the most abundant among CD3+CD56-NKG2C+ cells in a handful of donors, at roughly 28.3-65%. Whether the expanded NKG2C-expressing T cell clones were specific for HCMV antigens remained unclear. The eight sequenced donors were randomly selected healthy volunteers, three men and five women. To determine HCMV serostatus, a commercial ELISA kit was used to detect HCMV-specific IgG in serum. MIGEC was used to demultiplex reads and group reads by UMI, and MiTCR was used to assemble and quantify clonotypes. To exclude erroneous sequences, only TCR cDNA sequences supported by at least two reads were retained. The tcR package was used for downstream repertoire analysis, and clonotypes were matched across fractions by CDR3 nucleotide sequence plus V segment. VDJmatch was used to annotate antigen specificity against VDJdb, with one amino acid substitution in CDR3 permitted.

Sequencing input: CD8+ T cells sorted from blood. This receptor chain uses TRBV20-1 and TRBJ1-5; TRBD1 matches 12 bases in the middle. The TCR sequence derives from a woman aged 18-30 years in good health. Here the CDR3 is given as CSAISGTGGHQPQHF. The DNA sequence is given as TGCAGTGCTATTTCCGGGACAGGGGGCCATCAGCCCCAGCATTTT.